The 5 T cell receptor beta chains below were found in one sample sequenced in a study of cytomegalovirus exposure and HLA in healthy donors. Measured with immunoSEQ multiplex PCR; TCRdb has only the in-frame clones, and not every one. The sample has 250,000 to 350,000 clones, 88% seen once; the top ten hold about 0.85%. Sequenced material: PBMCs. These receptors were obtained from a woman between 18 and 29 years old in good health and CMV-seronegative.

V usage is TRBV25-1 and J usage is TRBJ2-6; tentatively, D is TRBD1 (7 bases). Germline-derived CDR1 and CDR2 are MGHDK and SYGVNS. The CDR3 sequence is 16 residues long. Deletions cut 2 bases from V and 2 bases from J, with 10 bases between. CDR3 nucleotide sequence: TGTGCCAGCAGTGAACCAGGGGGGACTGGGGCCAACGTCCTGACTTTC. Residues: CASSEPGGTGANVLTF.

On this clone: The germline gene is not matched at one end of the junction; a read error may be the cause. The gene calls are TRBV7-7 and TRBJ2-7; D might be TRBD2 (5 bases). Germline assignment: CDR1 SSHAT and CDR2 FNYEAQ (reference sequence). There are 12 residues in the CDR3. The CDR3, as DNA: TGTGCTAGCAGCCCGGACGGACTGGAGCAGTACTTC. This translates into CASSPDGLEQYF.

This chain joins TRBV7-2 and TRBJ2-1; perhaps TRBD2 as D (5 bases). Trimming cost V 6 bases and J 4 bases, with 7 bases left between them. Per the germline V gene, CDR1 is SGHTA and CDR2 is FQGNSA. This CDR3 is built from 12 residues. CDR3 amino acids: CASREAYNEQFF. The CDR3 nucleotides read TGTGCCAGCAGGGAGGCGTACAATGAGCAGTTCTTC. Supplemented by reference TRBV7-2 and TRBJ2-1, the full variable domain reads GAGVSQSPSNKVTEKGKDVELRCDPISGHTALYWYRQSLGQGLEFLIYFQGNSAPDKSGLPSDRFSAERTGGSVSTLTIQRTQQEDSAVYLCASREAYNEQFFGPGTRLTVL.

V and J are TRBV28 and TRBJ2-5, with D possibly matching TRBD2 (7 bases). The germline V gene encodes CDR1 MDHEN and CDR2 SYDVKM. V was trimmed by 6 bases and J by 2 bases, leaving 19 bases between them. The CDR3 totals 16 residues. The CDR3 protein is CASSSPGAGDQETQYF. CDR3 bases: TGTGCCAGCAGCTCCCCGGGGGCGGGAGATCAAGAGACCCAGTACTTC.

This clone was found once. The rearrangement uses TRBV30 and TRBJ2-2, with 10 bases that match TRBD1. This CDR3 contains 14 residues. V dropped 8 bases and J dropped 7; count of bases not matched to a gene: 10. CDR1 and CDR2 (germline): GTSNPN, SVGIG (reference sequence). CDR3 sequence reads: CAESGTGENGELFF. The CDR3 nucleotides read TGTGCCGAATCCGGGACAGGGGAAAACGGGGAGCTGTTTTTT.